Listed here is a single TCR beta chain. Its cognate antigen is unknown. After extraction with the RNeasy kit, about 0.45 to 1 ug of the RNA was reverse transcribed using random hexamers. Across 54 Vbeta and 13 Jbeta, TCR beta CDR3 was amplified with immunoSEQ multiplex PCR. MiXCR was run by TCRdb on the immunoSEQ multiplex PCR reads, yielding one entry per CDR3 protein. Of about 210,000 distinct CDR3 sequences in the sample, 85% to 95% are singletons; the top ten hold 0.1% to 0.12%. Negative isolation was used for CD8+ and CD4+ T cells and FACS enrichment for TEMRA cells. The data were taken from a study of CD8 T cells in Susac syndrome. Study results and limitations: It was acknowledged by the study that relatively few individuals were included in its TCR sequencing and HLA analysis.

The TCR was taken from a human donor in good health. The sample consisted of CD4+ T cells from PBMCs.

DNA of the CDR3: TGCGCCAGCAGCTTAATGGCTAGGCGCACAGATACGCAGTATTTT. The encoded protein is CASSLMARRTDTQYF. The rearrangement joins TRBV5-1 to TRBJ2-3, with D uncertain. Trimming stripped 2 bases from V and 1 base from J, with 11 bases between. The CDR3 sequence is 15 residues long. Germline CDR1 SGHRS, CDR2 YFSETQ.